Listed here is a single T cell receptor beta chain. Its antigen is still unknown. This entry is derived from a study of CD8+CD57+ T cells in acquired aplastic anemia. Study-wide points: Patients and controls had in common 25 to 30 CD8+ CDR3 sequences.

Patients sequenced had flow cytometry evidence of CD8+CD57+ cell expansion. Patients uniformly had severe acquired aplastic anemia. Patients were untreated when blood was sampled. Profiling of TCR beta VDJ combinations and CDR3 sequences used genomic DNA as template. TCRdb fed the reads into MiXCR, producing one record per CDR3 protein. Altogether 150,000 to 200,000 distinct CDR3 sequences are present, approximately 48% being singletons, with the ten largest covering about 1.8%. Germline lookup yields CDR1 SGHVS and CDR2 FQNEAQ. The V segment lost 6 bases and the J segment 4 bases; nucleotides outside the gene matches: 6. The CDR3 spans 13 residues.

The receptor's source is a human donor with aplastic anemia. Sequences were obtained from sorted CD4+, CD8+, or CD8+CD57+ T cells (not recorded which) from PBMCs. This chain links TRBV7-8 with TRBJ2-7, with 7 bases matching TRBD1. The CDR3 spells CASSVLTGYEQYF. The CDR3 DNA is TGTGCCAGCAGTGTCCTGACAGGGTACGAGCAGTACTTC.